The rows below give T cell receptor beta chains drawn from one sample of a study of blood T cell repertoires in COVID-19. Generated by immunoSEQ multiplex PCR, the TCRdb table keeps only in-frame clones and is missing some. The sample holds around 94,000 clones, 80% to 95% seen once. Material: peripheral blood. The source of these receptors is a man between 18 and 29 years old with acute or convalescent COVID-19. Each CDR3 is given with its conserved first and last residue. Each record gives: J gene, D gene, clone size, CDR3 length, V gene, CDR3 protein, CDR3 DNA. A D gene is named only where the DNA matches it firmly. Expanded clones get a size class; other rows say once, few or many, or leave the size out.

j_gene: TRBJ2-7
d_gene: TRBD2
abundance: -
len: 13
v_gene: TRBV5-1
CDR3aa: CASTLAGADEQYF
CDR3nt: TGCGCCAGCACCCTAGCGGGAGCGGACGAGCAGTACTTC

j_gene: TRBJ1-1
d_gene: -
abundance: -
len: 11
v_gene: TRBV12-3/TRBV12-4
CDR3aa: CASLRRAEAFF
CDR3nt: TGTGCCAGCCTGAGACGGGCTGAAGCTTTCTTT

j_gene: TRBJ1-1
d_gene: -
abundance: -
len: 14
v_gene: TRBV7-9
CDR3aa: CASSLARREAEAFF
CDR3nt: TGTGCCAGCAGCTTAGCCCGGAGAGAGGCTGAAGCTTTCTTT

j_gene: TRBJ2-7
d_gene: TRBD1
abundance: -
len: 17
v_gene: TRBV7-2
CDR3aa: CASSLAWRQGGTYEQYF
CDR3nt: TGTGCCAGCAGCTTAGCCTGGCGACAGGGGGGCACCTACGAGCAGTACTTC

j_gene: TRBJ2-1
d_gene: TRBD2
abundance: -
len: 14
v_gene: TRBV25-1
CDR3aa: CASSPGGLAGGPFF
CDR3nt: TGTGCCAGCAGTCCAGGGGGACTAGCGGGAGGTCCGTTCTTC

j_gene: TRBJ1-2
d_gene: TRBD1
abundance: -
len: 12
v_gene: TRBV2
CDR3aa: CASRVGQGGYTF
CDR3nt: TGTGCCAGCAGGGTTGGACAGGGTGGCTACACCTTC

j_gene: TRBJ1-6
d_gene: -
abundance: -
len: 14
v_gene: TRBV27
CDR3aa: CASSLGTVGSPLHF
CDR3nt: TGTGCCAGCAGTTTGGGCACAGTTGGTTCACCCCTCCACTTT

j_gene: TRBJ1-1
d_gene: -
abundance: -
len: 15
v_gene: TRBV19
CDR3aa: CASSSARIQNTEAFF
CDR3nt: TGTGCCAGTAGTTCCGCCAGGATACAGAACACTGAAGCTTTCTTT

j_gene: TRBJ1-1
d_gene: -
abundance: -
len: 13
v_gene: TRBV29-1
CDR3aa: CSVEGDKYTEAFF
CDR3nt: TGCAGCGTTGAAGGGGACAAGTACACTGAAGCTTTCTTT

j_gene: TRBJ1-2
d_gene: TRBD1
abundance: -
len: 15
v_gene: TRBV25-1
CDR3aa: CASSEYTGGSYGYTF
CDR3nt: TGTGCCAGCAGTGAATATACAGGGGGTTCCTATGGCTACACCTTC

j_gene: TRBJ2-1
d_gene: -
abundance: -
len: 20
v_gene: TRBV7-6
CDR3aa: CASSLVVTGFGGLPYNEQFF
CDR3nt: TGTGCCAGCAGCTTAGTCGTGACAGGTTTTGGTGGGCTACCATACAATGAGCAGTTCTTC

j_gene: TRBJ2-7
d_gene: TRBD1
abundance: -
len: 15
v_gene: TRBV2
CDR3aa: CASRRGQTLDYEQYF
CDR3nt: TGTGCCAGCAGGAGGGGACAGACTTTGGACTACGAGCAGTACTTC

j_gene: TRBJ2-1
d_gene: TRBD1
abundance: -
len: 18
v_gene: TRBV9
CDR3aa: CASSVGSKGAGAYNEQFF
CDR3nt: TGTGCCAGCAGCGTAGGTTCGAAGGGGGCAGGGGCCTACAATGAGCAGTTCTTC

j_gene: TRBJ2-3
d_gene: -
abundance: -
len: 13
v_gene: TRBV5-6
CDR3aa: CASTPRGTDTQYF
CDR3nt: TGTGCCAGCACACCAAGAGGCACAGATACGCAGTATTTT

j_gene: TRBJ1-6
d_gene: TRBD1
abundance: -
len: 16
v_gene: TRBV3-1/TRBV3-2
CDR3aa: CASSQRQGQADSPLHF
CDR3nt: TGTGCCAGCAGCCAGAGACAGGGTCAGGCAGATTCACCCCTCCACTTT

j_gene: TRBJ1-2
d_gene: -
abundance: once
len: 14
v_gene: TRBV18
CDR3aa: CASSPPARAYGYTF
CDR3nt: TGTGCCAGCTCACCACCAGCCAGGGCCTATGGCTACACCTTC

j_gene: TRBJ1-3
d_gene: TRBD1
abundance: -
len: 19
v_gene: TRBV12-5
CDR3aa: CASGLVFGQGQSSGNTIYF
CDR3nt: TGTGCTAGTGGTTTGGTATTTGGACAGGGACAAAGCTCTGGAAACACCATATATTTT

j_gene: TRBJ1-1
d_gene: -
abundance: -
len: 16
v_gene: TRBV18
CDR3aa: CASSPSGQNIETEAFF
CDR3nt: TGTGCCAGCTCACCGTCCGGACAGAACATAGAAACTGAAGCTTTCTTT

j_gene: TRBJ2-7
d_gene: -
abundance: -
len: 15
v_gene: TRBV5-1
CDR3aa: CASSLAGAGVNEQYF
CDR3nt: TGCGCCAGCAGCTTGGCCGGGGCAGGGGTCAACGAGCAGTACTTC

j_gene: TRBJ2-1
d_gene: TRBD1
abundance: -
len: 15
v_gene: TRBV6-5
CDR3aa: CASRWTGGAGNEQFF
CDR3nt: TGTGCCAGCAGGTGGACAGGGGGCGCGGGCAATGAGCAGTTCTTC

j_gene: TRBJ1-4
d_gene: -
abundance: -
len: 17
v_gene: TRBV6-1
CDR3aa: CASSGGFYRATNEKLFF
CDR3nt: TGTGCCAGCAGTGGGGGCTTTTACAGGGCAACTAATGAAAAACTGTTTTTT

j_gene: TRBJ1-3
d_gene: TRBD1
abundance: -
len: 14
v_gene: TRBV6-2/TRBV6-3
CDR3aa: CASSYRDRGNTIYF
CDR3nt: TGTGCCAGCAGTTACCGGGACAGGGGAAACACCATATATTTT

j_gene: TRBJ2-5
d_gene: -
abundance: -
len: 16
v_gene: TRBV24-1
CDR3aa: CATSDFRGGGSETQYF
CDR3nt: TGTGCCACCAGTGATTTTAGGGGGGGCGGTTCGGAGACCCAGTACTTC

j_gene: TRBJ1-6
d_gene: TRBD1
abundance: -
len: 19
v_gene: TRBV7-2
CDR3aa: CASSRYGGQGPPPGSPLHF
CDR3nt: TGTGCCAGCAGCAGATATGGGGGACAGGGGCCACCCCCAGGTTCACCCCTCCACTTT

j_gene: TRBJ2-3
d_gene: TRBD1
abundance: -
len: 13
v_gene: TRBV6-2/TRBV6-3
CDR3aa: CASSPTGVDTQYF
CDR3nt: TGTGCCAGCAGTCCGACAGGGGTGGATACGCAGTATTTT

j_gene: TRBJ1-4
d_gene: -
abundance: -
len: 13
v_gene: TRBV24-1
CDR3aa: CATRSATNEKLFF
CDR3nt: TGTGCCACCAGGAGTGCAACTAATGAAAAACTGTTTTTT

j_gene: TRBJ1-2
d_gene: TRBD1
abundance: -
len: 13
v_gene: TRBV18
CDR3aa: CASSSGQIYGYTF
CDR3nt: TGTGCCAGCTCGTCGGGACAGATCTATGGCTACACCTTC

j_gene: TRBJ2-5
d_gene: TRBD1
abundance: few
len: 14
v_gene: TRBV5-4
CDR3aa: CASSLDRGKETQYF
CDR3nt: TGTGCCAGCAGCTTGGACAGGGGGAAGGAGACCCAGTACTTC

j_gene: TRBJ1-4
d_gene: -
abundance: -
len: 17
v_gene: TRBV19
CDR3aa: CASSIDRSPLANEKLFF
CDR3nt: TGTGCCAGTAGTATAGATCGTAGCCCTCTGGCTAATGAAAAACTGTTTTTT

j_gene: TRBJ1-1
d_gene: TRBD1
abundance: -
len: 15
v_gene: TRBV15
CDR3aa: CATSARITGTGEAFF
CDR3nt: TGTGCCACCAGCGCAAGGATAACCGGGACAGGTGAAGCTTTCTTT

j_gene: TRBJ1-3
d_gene: -
abundance: -
len: 16
v_gene: TRBV11-2
CDR3aa: CASSQAWTASGNTIYF
CDR3nt: TGTGCCAGCAGTCAAGCCTGGACAGCCTCTGGAAACACCATATATTTT

j_gene: TRBJ1-1
d_gene: -
abundance: -
len: 15
v_gene: TRBV5-1
CDR3aa: CASSLAATRNTEAFF
CDR3nt: TGCGCCAGCAGCTTGGCCGCGACTCGGAACACTGAAGCTTTCTTT

j_gene: TRBJ1-1
d_gene: -
abundance: -
len: 12
v_gene: TRBV29-1
CDR3aa: CSVDPGLSEAFF
CDR3nt: TGCAGCGTTGATCCCGGTCTCTCTGAAGCTTTCTTT

j_gene: TRBJ1-6
d_gene: TRBD1
abundance: -
len: 17
v_gene: TRBV3-1/TRBV3-2
CDR3aa: CASSLAPDRAYNSPLHF
CDR3nt: TGTGCCAGCAGCCTAGCCCCCGACAGGGCGTATAATTCACCCCTCCACTTT

j_gene: TRBJ2-3
d_gene: TRBD1
abundance: -
len: 15
v_gene: TRBV6-5
CDR3aa: CASRRQGISTDTQYF
CDR3nt: TGTGCCAGCAGGAGACAGGGGATAAGCACAGATACGCAGTATTTT

j_gene: TRBJ1-5
d_gene: -
abundance: few
len: 14
v_gene: TRBV4-1
CDR3aa: CASSQDGSEQPQHF
CDR3nt: TGCGCCAGCAGCCAAGATGGCAGTGAACAGCCCCAGCATTTT

j_gene: TRBJ1-1
d_gene: -
abundance: -
len: 13
v_gene: TRBV29-1
CDR3aa: CSVTGFVNTEAFF
CDR3nt: TGCAGCGTTACAGGGTTCGTGAACACTGAAGCTTTCTTT

j_gene: TRBJ2-1
d_gene: TRBD1
abundance: once
len: 15
v_gene: TRBV4-1
CDR3aa: CASSQGQGAYNEQFF
CDR3nt: TGCGCCAGCAGCCAGGGGCAGGGGGCATACAATGAGCAGTTCTTC

j_gene: TRBJ2-3
d_gene: -
abundance: -
len: 13
v_gene: TRBV6-1
CDR3aa: CASSEQGTDTQYF
CDR3nt: TGTGCCAGCAGTGAGCAGGGTACAGATACGCAGTATTTT

j_gene: TRBJ1-4
d_gene: TRBD1
abundance: -
len: 15
v_gene: TRBV5-1
CDR3aa: CASSSRQGAGEKLFF
CDR3nt: TGCGCCAGCAGCTCGCGACAGGGGGCTGGTGAAAAACTGTTTTTT

j_gene: TRBJ1-2
d_gene: -
abundance: once
len: 15
v_gene: TRBV19
CDR3aa: CASSTGSGQAYGYTF
CDR3nt: TGTGCCAGTAGTACCGGATCCGGCCAGGCTTATGGCTACACCTTC

j_gene: TRBJ1-1
d_gene: TRBD1
abundance: -
len: 16
v_gene: TRBV9
CDR3aa: CASSVRGTGQNTEAFF
CDR3nt: TGTGCCAGCAGCGTACGAGGGACAGGGCAAAACACTGAAGCTTTCTTT

j_gene: TRBJ1-4
d_gene: TRBD1
abundance: -
len: 16
v_gene: TRBV5-1
CDR3aa: CASSLDGTAGWEKLFF
CDR3nt: TGCGCCAGCAGCTTGGACGGGACAGCGGGTTGGGAAAAACTGTTTTTT

j_gene: TRBJ1-1
d_gene: -
abundance: -
len: 15
v_gene: TRBV4-1
CDR3aa: CASSQQPLRRDEAFF
CDR3nt: TGCGCCAGCAGCCAACAACCCCTCCGACGGGATGAAGCTTTCTTT

j_gene: TRBJ1-1
d_gene: TRBD1
abundance: -
len: 14
v_gene: TRBV9
CDR3aa: CASSVTGGITEAFF
CDR3nt: TGTGCCAGCAGCGTCACAGGGGGAATCACTGAAGCTTTCTTT

j_gene: TRBJ1-4
d_gene: TRBD1
abundance: -
len: 14
v_gene: TRBV2
CDR3aa: CASTTGGYNEKLFF
CDR3nt: TGTGCCAGCACTACAGGGGGTTATAATGAAAAACTGTTTTTT